A selection of T cell receptor beta chains follows, all from one sample in a study of OX40 agonist ivuxolimab in advanced cancers. The assay was immunoSEQ multiplex PCR, and TCRdb's table has in-frame clones only and misses some. The data show about 80,000 clones, roughly four fifths seen once. The source material was CD4+ or CD8+ T cells sorted from blood, sampled in a trial of the OX40 agonist ivuxolimab. These receptors came from an adult with an advanced solid tumor such as melanoma, head and neck, liver or kidney cancer. Each CDR3 is given with its conserved first and last residue. Fields, in order: J gene, V gene, CDR3 protein.

TRBJ2-7	TRBV6-6	CASSPPGRGTSYEQYF
TRBJ2-7	TRBV2	CASSEWTGDSYEQYF
TRBJ2-5	TRBV10-3	CAISEGLAGRQETQYF
TRBJ2-3	TRBV19	CASSIGDTQYF
TRBJ1-1	TRBV2	CASTEGSGGYTEAFF
TRBJ2-2	TRBV29-1	CSVSDGEGLAGGNTGELFF
TRBJ1-1	TRBV9	CASSAGFGTEAFF
TRBJ2-7	TRBV27	CASSLSVQGMQYF
TRBJ2-6	TRBV4-1	CASSQLDRGLSGANVLTF
TRBJ2-1	TRBV6-6	CASSQDRSDNEQFF
TRBJ1-1	TRBV5-1	CASSLAIRTETEAFF
TRBJ1-3	TRBV7-2	CASSLQDSSGNTIYF
TRBJ2-7	TRBV5-1	CASSRQGAAKVEQYF
TRBJ2-1	TRBV12-5	CASGLGLSAGDYNEQFF
TRBJ2-7	TRBV6-5	CASSYSGQEYEQYF
TRBJ1-1	TRBV7-2	CASSLVEALNTEAFF
TRBJ1-1	TRBV4-1	CASSQSWRGRTEAFF
TRBJ1-2	TRBV6-1	CASKPDRRYGYTF
TRBJ2-5	TRBV29-1	CSVFRTGEQYF
TRBJ1-1	TRBV10-3	CAISQSENTEAFF
TRBJ2-5	TRBV19	CASSINRGGDETQYF
TRBJ1-1	TRBV2	CASIRDMNTEAFF
TRBJ2-7	TRBV28	CASSVNTGTGAYEQYF
TRBJ1-2	TRBV4-3	CASSQDQGQGVDGYTF
TRBJ2-7	TRBV4-1	CASSQPTSGSSYEQYF
TRBJ1-5	TRBV15	CATSPLEGGENQPQHF
TRBJ1-3	TRBV28	CASSPGDSSGNTIYF
TRBJ2-3	TRBV7-9	CASIIAGADTQYF
TRBJ1-6	TRBV5-8	CASSPGTENSPLHF
TRBJ1-2	TRBV5-1	CASSLGGGERGYTF
TRBJ2-1	TRBV11-2	CASSLWAGGPNNEQFF
TRBJ2-7	TRBV6-6	CASSGGQVSLHEQYF
TRBJ2-3	TRBV9	CASSVGVGSDTQYF
TRBJ1-1	TRBV25-1	CASRGNFGQGVGGTEAFF
TRBJ2-3	TRBV7-2	CASSLADTQYF